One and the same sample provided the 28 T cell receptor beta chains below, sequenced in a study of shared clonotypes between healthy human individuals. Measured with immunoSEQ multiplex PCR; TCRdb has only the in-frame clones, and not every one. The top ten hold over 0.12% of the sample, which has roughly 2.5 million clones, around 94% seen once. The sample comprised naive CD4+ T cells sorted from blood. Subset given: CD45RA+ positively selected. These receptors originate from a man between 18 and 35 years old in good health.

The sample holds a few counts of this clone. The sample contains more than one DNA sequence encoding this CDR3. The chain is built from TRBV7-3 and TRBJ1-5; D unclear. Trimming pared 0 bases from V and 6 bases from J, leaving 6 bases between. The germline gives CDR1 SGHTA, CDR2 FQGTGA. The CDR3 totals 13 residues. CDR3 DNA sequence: TGTGCCAGCAGCTTAACTGGTAGTCAGCCCCAGCATTTT. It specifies CASSLTGSQPQHF.

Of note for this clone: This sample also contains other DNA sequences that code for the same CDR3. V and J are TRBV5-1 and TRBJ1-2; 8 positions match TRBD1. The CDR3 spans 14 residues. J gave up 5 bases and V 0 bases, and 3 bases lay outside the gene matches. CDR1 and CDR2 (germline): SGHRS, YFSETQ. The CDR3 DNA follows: TGCGCCAGCAGCTTGGAACAGGGGGGGTATGGCTACACCTTC. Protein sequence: CASSLEQGGYGYTF.

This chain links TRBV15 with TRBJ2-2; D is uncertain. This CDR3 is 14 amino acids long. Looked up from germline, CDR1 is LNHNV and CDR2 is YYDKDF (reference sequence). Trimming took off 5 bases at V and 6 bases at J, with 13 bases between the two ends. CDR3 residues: CATSLRTGPGELFF. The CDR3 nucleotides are TGTGCCACCAGCTTACGGACCGGCCCCGGGGAGCTGTTTTTT.

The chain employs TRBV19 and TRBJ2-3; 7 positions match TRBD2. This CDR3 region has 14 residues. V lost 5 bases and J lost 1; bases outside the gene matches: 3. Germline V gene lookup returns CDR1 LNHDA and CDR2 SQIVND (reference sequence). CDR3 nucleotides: TGTGCCAGTAGTCCTGCGGGGGGCACAGATACGCAGTATTTT. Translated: CASSPAGGTDTQYF.

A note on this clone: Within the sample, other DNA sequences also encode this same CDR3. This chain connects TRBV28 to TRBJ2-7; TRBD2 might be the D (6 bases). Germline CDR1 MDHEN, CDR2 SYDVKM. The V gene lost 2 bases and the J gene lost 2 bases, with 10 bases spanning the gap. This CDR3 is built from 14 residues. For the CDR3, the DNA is TGTGCCAGCAGTTTAGGAGGGACCCCCTACGAGCAGTACTTC. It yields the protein CASSLGGTPYEQYF.

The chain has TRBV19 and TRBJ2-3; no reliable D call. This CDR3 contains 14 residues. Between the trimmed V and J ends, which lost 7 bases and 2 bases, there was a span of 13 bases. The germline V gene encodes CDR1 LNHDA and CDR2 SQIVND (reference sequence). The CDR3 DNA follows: TGTGCCAGTAAGATGGCAGCACCCACAGATACGCAGTATTTT. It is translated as CASKMAAPTDTQYF.

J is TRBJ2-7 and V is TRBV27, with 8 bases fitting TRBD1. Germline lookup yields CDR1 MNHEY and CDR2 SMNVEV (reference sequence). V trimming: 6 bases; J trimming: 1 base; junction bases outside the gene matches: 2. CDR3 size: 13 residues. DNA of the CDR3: TGTGCCAGCAGGGGGACAGGTTCCTACGAGCAGTACTTC. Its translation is CASRGTGSYEQYF.

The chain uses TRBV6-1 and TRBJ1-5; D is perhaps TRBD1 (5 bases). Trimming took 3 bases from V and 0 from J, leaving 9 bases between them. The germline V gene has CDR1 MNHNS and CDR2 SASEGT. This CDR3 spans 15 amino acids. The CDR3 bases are TGTGCCAGCAGTGAGACAGCCTATAGCAATCAGCCCCAGCATTTT. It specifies CASSETAYSNQPQHF.

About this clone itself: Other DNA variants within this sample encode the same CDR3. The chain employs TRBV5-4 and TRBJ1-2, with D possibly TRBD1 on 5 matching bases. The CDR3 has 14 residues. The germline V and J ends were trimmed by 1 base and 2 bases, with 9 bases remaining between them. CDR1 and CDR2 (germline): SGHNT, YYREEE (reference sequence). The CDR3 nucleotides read TGTGCCAGCAGCTTGTCAGGGCAGAACTATGGCTACACCTTC. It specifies CASSLSGQNYGYTF.

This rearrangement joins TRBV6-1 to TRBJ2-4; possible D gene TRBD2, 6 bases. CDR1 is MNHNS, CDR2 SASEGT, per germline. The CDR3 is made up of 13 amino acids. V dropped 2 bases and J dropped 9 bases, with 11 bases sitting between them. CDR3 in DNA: TGTGCCAGCAGTGAACAGGAGGGGCCCATTCAGTACTTC. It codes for CASSEQEGPIQYF.

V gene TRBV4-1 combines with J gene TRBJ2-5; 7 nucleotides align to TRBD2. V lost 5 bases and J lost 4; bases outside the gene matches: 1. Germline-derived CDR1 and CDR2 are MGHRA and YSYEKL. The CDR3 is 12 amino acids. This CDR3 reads CASSREGETQYF. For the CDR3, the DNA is TGCGCCAGCAGCAGGGAGGGAGAGACCCAGTACTTC.

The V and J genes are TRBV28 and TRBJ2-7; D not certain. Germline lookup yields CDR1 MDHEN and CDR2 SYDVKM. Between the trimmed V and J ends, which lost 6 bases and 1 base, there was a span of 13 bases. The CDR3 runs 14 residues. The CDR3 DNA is TGTGCCAGCAGATTTTTAATCGGATCCTACGAGCAGTACTTC. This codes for CASRFLIGSYEQYF.

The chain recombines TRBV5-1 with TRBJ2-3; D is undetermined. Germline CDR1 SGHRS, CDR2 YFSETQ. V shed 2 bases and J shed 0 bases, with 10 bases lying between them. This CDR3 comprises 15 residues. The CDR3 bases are TGCGCCAGCAGCTTCGGCAGTACTAGCACAGATACGCAGTATTTT. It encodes CASSFGSTSTDTQYF.

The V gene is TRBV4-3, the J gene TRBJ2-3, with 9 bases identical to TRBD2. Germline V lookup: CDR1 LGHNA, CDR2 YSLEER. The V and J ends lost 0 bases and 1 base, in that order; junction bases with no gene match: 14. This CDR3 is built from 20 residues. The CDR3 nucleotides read TGCGCCAGCAGCCAAGATAGTGATAGCGGGAGCGTTGGGGGCACAGATACGCAGTATTTT. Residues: CASSQDSDSGSVGGTDTQYF.

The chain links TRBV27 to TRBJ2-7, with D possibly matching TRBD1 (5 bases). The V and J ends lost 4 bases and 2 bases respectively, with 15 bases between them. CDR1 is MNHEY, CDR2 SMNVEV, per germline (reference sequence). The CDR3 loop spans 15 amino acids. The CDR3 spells CASSSNRRVTYEQYF. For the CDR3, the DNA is TGTGCCAGCAGTTCGAACCGCAGGGTAACCTACGAGCAGTACTTC.

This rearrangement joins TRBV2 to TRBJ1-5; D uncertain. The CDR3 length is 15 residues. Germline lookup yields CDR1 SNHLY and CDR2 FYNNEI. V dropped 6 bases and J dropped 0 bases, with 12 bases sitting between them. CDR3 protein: CASSVSVGSNQPQHF. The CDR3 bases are TGTGCCAGCAGCGTGTCTGTAGGTAGCAATCAGCCCCAGCATTTT.

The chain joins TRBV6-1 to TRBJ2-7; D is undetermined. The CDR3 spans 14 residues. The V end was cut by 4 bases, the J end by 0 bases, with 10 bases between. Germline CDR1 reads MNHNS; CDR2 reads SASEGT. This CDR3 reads CASSGDTLSYEQYF. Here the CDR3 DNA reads TGTGCCAGCAGTGGAGACACACTCTCCTACGAGCAGTACTTC.

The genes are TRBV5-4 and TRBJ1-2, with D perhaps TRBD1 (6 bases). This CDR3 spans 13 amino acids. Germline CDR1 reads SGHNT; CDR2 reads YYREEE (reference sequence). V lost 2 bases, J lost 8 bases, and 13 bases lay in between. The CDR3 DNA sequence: TGTGCCAGCAGCTTTGAGGAGACAGGCGGCTACACCTTC. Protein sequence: CASSFEETGGYTF. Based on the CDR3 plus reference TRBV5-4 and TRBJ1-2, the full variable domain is ETGVTQSPTHLIKTRGQQVTLRCSSQSGHNTVSWYQQALGQGPQFIFQYYREEENGRGNFPPRFSGLQFPNYSSELNVNALELDDSALYLCASSFEETGGYTFGSGTRLTVV.

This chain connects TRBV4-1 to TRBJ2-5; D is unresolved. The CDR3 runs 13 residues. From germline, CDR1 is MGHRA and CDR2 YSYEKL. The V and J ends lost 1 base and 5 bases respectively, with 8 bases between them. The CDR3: CASSQANLETQYF. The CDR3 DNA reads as TGCGCCAGCAGCCAAGCAAACCTTGAGACCCAGTACTTC.

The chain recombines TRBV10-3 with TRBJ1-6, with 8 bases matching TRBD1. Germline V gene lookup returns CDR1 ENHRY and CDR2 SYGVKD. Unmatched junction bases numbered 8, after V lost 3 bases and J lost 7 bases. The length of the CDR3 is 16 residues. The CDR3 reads CAISDYVTGENSPLHF. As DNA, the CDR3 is TGTGCCATCAGTGATTATGTGACAGGGGAGAATTCACCCCTCCACTTT.

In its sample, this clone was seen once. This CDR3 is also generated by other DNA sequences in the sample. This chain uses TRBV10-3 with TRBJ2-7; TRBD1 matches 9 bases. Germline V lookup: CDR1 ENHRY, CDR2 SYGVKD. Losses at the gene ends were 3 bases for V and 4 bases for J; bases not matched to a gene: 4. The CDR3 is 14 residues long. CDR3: CAISERTGVYEQYF. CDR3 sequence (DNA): TGTGCCATCAGTGAAAGGACAGGGGTGTACGAGCAGTACTTC.

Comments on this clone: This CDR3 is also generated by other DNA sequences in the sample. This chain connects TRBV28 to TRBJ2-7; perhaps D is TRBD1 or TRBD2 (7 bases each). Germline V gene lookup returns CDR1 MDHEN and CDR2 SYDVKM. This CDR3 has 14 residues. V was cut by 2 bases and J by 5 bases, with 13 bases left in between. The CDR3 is CASSLRQGGHEQYF. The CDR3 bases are TGTGCCAGCAGTTTAAGGCAGGGGGGGCACGAGCAGTACTTC.

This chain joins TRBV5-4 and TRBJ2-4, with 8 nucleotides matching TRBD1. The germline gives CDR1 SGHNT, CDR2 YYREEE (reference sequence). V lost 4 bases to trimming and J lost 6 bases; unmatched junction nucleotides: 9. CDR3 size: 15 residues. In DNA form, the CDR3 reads TGTGCCAGCAGCCCCGGTGGACAGGGTTTAAACATTCAGTACTTC. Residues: CASSPGGQGLNIQYF.

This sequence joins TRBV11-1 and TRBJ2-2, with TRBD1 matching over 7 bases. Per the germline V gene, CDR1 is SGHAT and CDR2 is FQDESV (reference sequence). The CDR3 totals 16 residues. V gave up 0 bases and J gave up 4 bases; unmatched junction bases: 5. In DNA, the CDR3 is TGTGCCAGCAGCTTAGCGACCTACAGGGGCACCGGGGAGCTGTTTTTT. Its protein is CASSLATYRGTGELFF.

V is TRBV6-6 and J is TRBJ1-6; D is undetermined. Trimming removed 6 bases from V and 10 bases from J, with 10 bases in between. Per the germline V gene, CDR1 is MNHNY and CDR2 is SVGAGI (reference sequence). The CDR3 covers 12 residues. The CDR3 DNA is TGTGCCAGCAGCCAAGTCACGTCACCCCTCCACTTT. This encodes CASSQVTSPLHF.

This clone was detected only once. The CDR3 DNA reads as TGTGCCAGCAGCCAAGAGGGAAGGCGGGGGGAAGAGACCCAGTACTTC. It codes for CASSQEGRRGEETQYF. This chain connects TRBV4-2 to TRBJ2-5; 8 nucleotides line up with TRBD2. Per germline, CDR1 LGHNA and CDR2 YNFKEQ. This CDR3 has 16 residues. Trimming took 0 bases from V and 3 from J; bases not matched to a gene: 6.

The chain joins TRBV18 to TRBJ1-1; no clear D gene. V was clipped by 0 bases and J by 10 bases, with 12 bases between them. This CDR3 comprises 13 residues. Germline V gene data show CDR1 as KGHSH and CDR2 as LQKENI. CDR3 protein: CASSPPITGVAFF. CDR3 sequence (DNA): TGTGCCAGCTCACCACCGATAACCGGGGTAGCTTTCTTT.

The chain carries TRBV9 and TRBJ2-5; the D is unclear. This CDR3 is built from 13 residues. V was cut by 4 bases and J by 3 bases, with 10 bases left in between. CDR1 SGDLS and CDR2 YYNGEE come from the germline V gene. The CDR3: CASSSLSKETQYF. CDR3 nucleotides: TGTGCCAGCAGCAGTTTGTCGAAAGAGACCCAGTACTTC.